The 9 T cell receptor beta chains below were found in one sample sequenced in a study of OX40 agonist ivuxolimab in advanced cancers. Libraries were constructed by the immunoSEQ multiplex PCR assay. Held by TCRdb, this immuneACCESS table contains in-frame sequences only and omits some clones. Under half of the omission traces to an unresolved V gene where checked; the cause of the rest is unknown. This sample holds roughly 34,000 clones; more than 70% were observed only once. Clones ranked in the top ten supply approximately 24% of the sample. This material consisted of CD4+ or CD8+ T cells sorted from blood, taken in a trial of the OX40 agonist ivuxolimab. These receptors were taken from an adult with an advanced solid tumor such as melanoma, head and neck, liver or kidney cancer.

CDR3 in amino acids: CASSMGQAGNTIYF. CDR3 sequence (DNA): TGTGCCAGTAGTATGGGGCAGGCTGGAAACACCATATATTTT. V gene TRBV19 combines with J gene TRBJ1-3; the D gene is possibly TRBD1 (5 bases). Trimming left V 3 bases short and J 2 bases short, with 8 bases between. The CDR3 covers 14 residues. Germline loops: CDR1 LNHDA, CDR2 SQIVND (reference sequence).

The CDR3 here is CASSLVSGSYNSPLHF. For the CDR3, the DNA is TGTGCCAGCAGCTTAGTCTCGGGGTCCTATAATTCACCCCTCCACTTT. V is TRBV5-6 and J is TRBJ1-6; the D is unclear. V shed 2 bases and J shed 1 base, with 10 bases lying between them. The CDR3 contains 16 residues. Germline V CDR1 and CDR2: SGHDT, YYEEEE.

The chain joins TRBV6-1 to TRBJ1-5; 10 bases align to TRBD1. This CDR3 region has 14 residues. The V gene's germline CDR1 is MNHNS and CDR2 SASEGT. V lost 7 bases and J lost 6; bases outside the gene matches: 6. This CDR3 is CASNPWTGGQPQHF. The CDR3 DNA reads as TGTGCCAGCAATCCTTGGACAGGGGGTCAGCCCCAGCATTTT.

The V gene is TRBV9, the J gene TRBJ2-3, with 8 positions matching TRBD2. V gave up 1 base and J gave up 0 bases; unmatched junction bases: 7. The CDR3 is made up of 17 amino acids. Germline V gives CDR1 SGDLS, CDR2 YYNGEE. The CDR3 region has the DNA TGTGCCAGCAGCGTACAGTCTGAGCGGGGGAGCACAGATACGCAGTATTTT. It is translated as CASSVQSERGSTDTQYF.

This chain uses TRBV5-1 with TRBJ2-5; 13 nucleotides line up with TRBD2. The trim removed 0 bases at V and 7 bases at J, leaving 12 bases unmatched. The CDR3 extends over 18 amino acids. Germline values: CDR1 SGHRS, CDR2 YFSETQ. CDR3 sequence: CASSLALLAGGPMGTQYF. The CDR3 region has the DNA TGCGCCAGCAGCTTGGCCTTACTAGCGGGGGGGCCTATGGGGACCCAGTACTTC.

This clone has only a few counts. V gene TRBV7-9 combines with J gene TRBJ1-3; D is uncertain. The CDR3 consists of 14 residues. V lost 5 bases and J 4 bases, leaving 12 bases between the germline ends. Germline loops: CDR1 SEHNR, CDR2 FQNEAQ (reference sequence). The CDR3 spells CASSPAYLGNTIYF. The CDR3 bases are TGTGCCAGCAGCCCGGCTTACTTAGGAAACACCATATATTTT. Based on the CDR3 plus reference TRBV7-9 and TRBJ1-3, the full variable domain is DTGVSQNPRHKITKRGQNVTFRCDPISEHNRLYWYRQTLGQGPEFLTYFQNEAQLEKSRLLSDRFSAERPKGSFSTLEIQRTEQGDSAMYLCASSPAYLGNTIYFGEGSWLTVV.

The J gene is TRBJ2-7, the V gene TRBV5-3; D remains ambiguous. TRBV5-3 qualifies as an ORF whose function is uncertain. V was pared by 9 bases and J by 5 bases, with 15 bases between. The CDR3 has 12 residues. The CDR3 sequence: CATSRVPDEQYF. CDR3 DNA: TGTGCCACCTCAAGGGTCCCTGACGAGCAGTACTTC.

The rearrangement uses TRBV9 and TRBJ2-3; tentative D call: TRBD2 (6 bases). Per the germline V gene, CDR1 is SGDLS and CDR2 is YYNGEE. The CDR3 is made up of 15 amino acids. V was pared by 0 bases and J by 2 bases, with 10 bases between. The CDR3 spells CASSVDGRNTDTQYF. CDR3 in DNA: TGTGCCAGCAGCGTAGACGGGAGAAACACAGATACGCAGTATTTT.

The chain recombines TRBV4-1 with TRBJ2-3; 7 positions agree with TRBD1. This CDR3 has 15 amino acids. Germline V gene lookup returns CDR1 MGHRA and CDR2 YSYEKL. Trimming took 0 bases from V and 1 from J; bases not matched to a gene: 1. The DNA for the CDR3 is TGCGCCAGCAGCCAAGAAGGACAGGGCACAGATACGCAGTATTTT. It is translated as CASSQEGQGTDTQYF.